This T cell receptor beta chain emerged from a study of blood T cells in healthy people across ages. The CDR3 loop spans 14 amino acids. Germline CDR1 reads MNHEY; CDR2 reads SVGAGI. The V segment lost 5 bases and the J segment 11 bases; nucleotides outside the gene matches: 12. Primed by a sample-barcoded 5' primer and a J-beta primer mix, a second PCR proceeded for roughly 7 to 12 cycles. Every cDNA was tagged by a template-switch adaptor with 12 random nucleotides. Every sample produced at least 3 million CDR3-containing paired-end reads. TCRdb reprocessed the 5' RACE reads via MiXCR and lists one record per CDR3 protein. Seen here are around 1,000,000 distinct CDR3 sequences, less than 25% observed once, and the top ten hold 0.75%. These data also formed part of another study, on T cells of mothers and their children. Per that paper: A few mothers and their six children, all healthy Caucasians, donated. Related mother-child pairs shared marginally more repertoire than unrelated pairs, though not significantly.

The sequenced material came from blood. This chain connects TRBV6-5 to TRBJ1-1; 9 bases match TRBD1. The source is a girl between 2 and 10 years old in good health. The CDR3 loop reads CASSRGTGLVDAFF. CDR3 DNA: TGTGCCAGCAGTCGCGGGACAGGGCTTGTTGACGCTTTCTTT.